This T cell receptor (beta chain) was found in a study of somatic mutations in cytotoxic T cells in rheumatoid arthritis. With regard to this clone: Antigen specificity is unknown.

Measured with immunoSEQ multiplex PCR; TCRdb has only the in-frame clones, and not every one. The data hold 10,000 or so clones, with 60% to 85% observed a single time. Findings and caveats of the study: CD8+ clonality rose with age in rheumatoid arthritis patients, not healthy controls.

Germline V gene lookup returns CDR1 SGHNT and CDR2 YYREEE (reference sequence). This CDR3 is 15 amino acids long. V shed 2 bases, J shed 2 bases, and the junction held 3 bases outside the gene matches. The source is a man aged 50 or older in good health. What was sequenced was CD8+ T cells sorted from blood. The chain couples TRBV5-4 to TRBJ2-1; 8 nucleotides match TRBD2. Here the CDR3 DNA reads TGTGCCAGCAGCTTCCGGGGGGGAACCTACAATGAGCAGTTCTTC. It specifies CASSFRGGTYNEQFF.